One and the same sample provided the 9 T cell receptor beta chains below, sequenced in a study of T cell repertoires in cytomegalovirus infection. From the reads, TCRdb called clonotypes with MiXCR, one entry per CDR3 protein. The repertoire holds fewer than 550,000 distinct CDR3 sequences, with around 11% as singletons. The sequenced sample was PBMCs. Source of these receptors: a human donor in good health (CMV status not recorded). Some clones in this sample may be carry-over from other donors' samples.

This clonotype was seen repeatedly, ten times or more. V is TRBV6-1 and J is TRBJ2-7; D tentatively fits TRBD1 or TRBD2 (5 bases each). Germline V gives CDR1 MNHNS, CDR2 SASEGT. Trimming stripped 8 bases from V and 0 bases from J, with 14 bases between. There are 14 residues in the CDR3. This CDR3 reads CASPRGDFSYEQYF. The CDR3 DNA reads TGTGCCAGCCCGAGGGGAGATTTCTCCTACGAGCAGTACTTC.

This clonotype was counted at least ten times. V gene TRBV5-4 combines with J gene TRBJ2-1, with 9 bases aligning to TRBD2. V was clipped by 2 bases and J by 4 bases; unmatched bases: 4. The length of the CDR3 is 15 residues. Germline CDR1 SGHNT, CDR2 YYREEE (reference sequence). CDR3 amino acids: CASSLAGGVYNEQFF. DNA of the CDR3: TGTGCCAGCAGCTTAGCGGGGGGCGTTTACAATGAGCAGTTCTTC.

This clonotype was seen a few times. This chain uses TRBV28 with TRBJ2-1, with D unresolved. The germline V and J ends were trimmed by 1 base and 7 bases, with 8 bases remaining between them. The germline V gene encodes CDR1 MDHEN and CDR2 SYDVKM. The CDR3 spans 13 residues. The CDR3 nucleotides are TGTGCCAGCAGTTTATATTCTGGTAATGAGCAGTTCTTC. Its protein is CASSLYSGNEQFF.

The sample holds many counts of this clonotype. This CDR3 reads CASSSQGANQPQHF. CDR3 coding DNA: TGTGCCAGCAGTTCCCAGGGGGCCAATCAGCCCCAGCATTTT. The chain is built from TRBV7-8 and TRBJ1-5, with TRBD1 identical over 8 bases. The CDR3 length is 14 residues. CDR1 is SGHVS, CDR2 FQNEAQ, per germline. Trimming took 6 bases from V and 3 from J; bases not matched to a gene: 4.

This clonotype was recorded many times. The CDR3 reads CASSARTSGGATYEQYF. CDR3 DNA sequence: TGTGCCAGCAGCGCGAGGACTAGCGGGGGTGCTACCTACGAGCAGTACTTC. The genes are TRBV6-1 and TRBJ2-7; 13 bases align to TRBD2. Germline CDR1 MNHNS, CDR2 SASEGT. This CDR3 contains 17 residues. Germline trimming cut 6 bases from V and 2 bases from J; bases unmatched to any gene: 10.

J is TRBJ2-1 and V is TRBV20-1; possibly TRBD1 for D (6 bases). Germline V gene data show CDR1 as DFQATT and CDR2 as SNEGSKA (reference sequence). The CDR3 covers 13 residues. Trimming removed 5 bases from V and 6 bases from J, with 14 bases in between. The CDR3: CSAGRTAINEQFF. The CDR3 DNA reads TGCAGTGCTGGAAGGACAGCCATCAATGAGCAGTTCTTC.

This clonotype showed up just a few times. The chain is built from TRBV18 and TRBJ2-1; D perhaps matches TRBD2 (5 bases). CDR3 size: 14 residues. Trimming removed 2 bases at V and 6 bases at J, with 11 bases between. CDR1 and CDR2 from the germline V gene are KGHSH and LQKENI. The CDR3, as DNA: TGTGCCAGCTCACCAGAGGGTCTGGGCAATGAGCAGTTCTTC. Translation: CASSPEGLGNEQFF.

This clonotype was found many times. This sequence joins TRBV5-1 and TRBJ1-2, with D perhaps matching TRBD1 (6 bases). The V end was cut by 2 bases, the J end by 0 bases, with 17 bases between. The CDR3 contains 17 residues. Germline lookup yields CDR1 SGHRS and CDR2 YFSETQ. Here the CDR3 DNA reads TGCGCCAGCAGCTTTCGCACAGGGATTTCTCCTAACTATGGCTACACCTTC. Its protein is CASSFRTGISPNYGYTF.

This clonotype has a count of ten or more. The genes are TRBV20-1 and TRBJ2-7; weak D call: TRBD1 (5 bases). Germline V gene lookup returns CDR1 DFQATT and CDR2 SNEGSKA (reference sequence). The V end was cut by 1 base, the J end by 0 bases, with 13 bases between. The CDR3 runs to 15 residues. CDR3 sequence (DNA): TGCAGTGCTAGAGGGGGCCAGGTTTACTCCTACGAGCAGTACTTC. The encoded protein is CSARGGQVYSYEQYF.